This T cell receptor (beta chain) was captured in a study of cytomegalovirus exposure and HLA in healthy donors. V gave up 6 bases and J gave up 0 bases, with 15 bases separating them. There are 16 residues in the CDR3. Germline V gives CDR1 ENHRY, CDR2 SYGVKD. Primers included in the PCR were 60 Vbeta and 13 Jbeta primers. Generated by immunoSEQ multiplex PCR, the TCRdb table keeps only in-frame clones and is missing some. The data contain fewer than 200,000 clones, approximately 80% of them singletons. The sequence was obtained from a female donor in good health and CMV-seronegative. The chain links TRBV10-3 to TRBJ1-3, with D possibly TRBD1 on 6 matching bases. The sequenced sample consisted of PBMCs. CDR3 sequence (DNA): TGTGCCATCAGGACAGTGACAGGCGTCTCTGGAAACACCATATATTTT. Its translation: CAIRTVTGVSGNTIYF.